This paragraph reports one TCR beta chain. Added by template switching were UMIs that each held a 6-nucleotide sample barcode. Each CDR3 protein gets one entry in TCRdb, which reprocessed the 5' RACE reads and gives no DNA. Its table lists 310,000 or so distinct CDR3 sequences. The CDR3 contains 16 residues. The germline V gene has CDR1 MDHEN and CDR2 SYDVKM. The sample comes from a study of monozygotic twins with inflammatory bowel disease. Sequenced input: blood. The TCR originated in a human donor with ulcerative colitis or Crohn's disease, or a healthy co-twin of an affected twin (not recorded which). V gene TRBV28 combines with J gene TRBJ1-4. The CDR3 here is CASSFRTAVTNEKLFF.